This entry is about one TCR beta chain. The data were taken from a study of blood T cell repertoires in COVID-19. The overall study: COVID-19 samples, acute and convalescent, were from the United States, Italy and Spain. From T cells, B-cell-depleted T cells, or PBMCs came the material, which was cDNA or gDNA.

The CDR3 loop spans 13 amino acids. Germline-derived CDR1 and CDR2 are SNHLY and FYNNEI. The V end lost 1 base, the J end lost 3 bases, and 5 bases lay between the germline ends. In the original analysis: Amplifying reference gene primers gave estimates of nucleated cell counts. The table came from immunoSEQ multiplex PCR; TCRdb's copy has only in-frame clones and leaves some out. That table is the source of V, J and clone size, and D and trimming were worked out from the DNA. The table includes 150,000 to 200,000 clones, roughly 85% detected once. The chain carries TRBV2 and TRBJ2-3; D ambiguous. Sequences were obtained from peripheral blood. The sequence derives from a woman aged 70 to 79 with acute or convalescent COVID-19. The CDR3 region has the DNA TGTGCCAGCAGTGAAGTCGAGACAGATACGCAGTATTTT. Translated, it gives CASSEVETDTQYF.